These 25 T cell receptor beta chains were all obtained from the same sample, sequenced in a study of graft-versus-host responses after intestinal transplantation. Their antigens remain unidentified. Sequencing was performed with immunoSEQ multiplex PCR; in TCRdb, only in-frame clones are kept and a portion is missing. Of tens of thousands of clones listed, around 83% were seen once; the top ten hold approximately 17%. The sample here was unstimulated CD8+ T cells sorted from spleen or lymph node cells, taken before intestinal transplant. Every receptor here comes from a human donor who received an intestinal transplant.

The V and J genes are TRBV6-6 and TRBJ1-1; no clear D gene. The CDR3 is 14 residues long. V gave up 0 bases and J gave up 4 bases, with 9 bases separating them. The germline V gene encodes CDR1 MNHNY and CDR2 SVGAGI (reference sequence). CDR3 nucleotide sequence: TGTGCCAGCAGTTACTCAGGCGTTAGCACTGAAGCTTTCTTT. Amino acids: CASSYSGVSTEAFF.

The chain combines TRBV27 with TRBJ1-6; tentatively, D is TRBD1 (6 bases). Germline V CDR1 and CDR2: MNHEY, SMNVEV (reference sequence). Trimming left V 9 bases short and J 8 bases short, with 20 bases between. The CDR3 contains 15 residues. CDR3 loop: CARQRGTSLDSPLHF. The CDR3 nucleotides are TGTGCCAGACAGAGGGGGACGAGCCTAGATTCACCCCTCCACTTT.

The V and J genes are TRBV10-2 and TRBJ1-3; unclear D gene. Per germline, CDR1 WSHSY and CDR2 SAAADI. V lost 3 bases to trimming and J lost 4 bases, with 4 bases between them. CDR3 length: 12 amino acids. The CDR3 sequence is CASSEYGNTIYF. The CDR3 DNA follows: TGCGCCAGCAGTGAATACGGAAACACCATATATTTT.

The chain uses TRBV7-8 and TRBJ1-5; TRBD1 matches at 7 bases. J gave up 7 bases and V 5 bases, and 8 bases lay outside the gene matches. The CDR3 is 14 amino acids. Germline CDR1 is SGHVS and CDR2 is FQNEAQ. CDR3 nucleotide sequence: TGTGCCAGCAGCCCGCCCCAGGGGGAACAGCCCCAGCATTTT. This codes for CASSPPQGEQPQHF.

V is TRBV7-3 and J is TRBJ2-1; 7 bases agree with TRBD2. Trimming at V came to 5 bases and at J to 5 bases, leaving 6 bases not matched to a gene. In germline, CDR1 is SGHTA, CDR2 FQGTGA. CDR3 length equals 14 residues. CDR3 in amino acids: CASSPWDYHNEQFF. CDR3 coding DNA: TGTGCCAGCAGCCCCTGGGACTACCACAATGAGCAGTTCTTC.

The gene calls are TRBV9 and TRBJ1-5; D is unresolved. CDR1 and CDR2 (germline): SGDLS, YYNGEE. The CDR3 has 13 residues. V lost 0 bases, J lost 7 bases, and 8 bases lay in between. The chain's CDR3 is CASSVEGDQPQHF. CDR3 DNA sequence: TGTGCCAGCAGCGTAGAGGGTGACCAGCCCCAGCATTTT.

The V gene is TRBV28, the J gene TRBJ2-1, with a weak D call TRBD2 (5 bases). Trimming took off 3 bases at V and 8 bases at J, with 5 bases between the two ends. Per germline, CDR1 MDHEN and CDR2 SYDVKM. The CDR3 length is 11 residues. This chain's CDR3 is CASSFGDEQFF. The CDR3 nucleotides read TGTGCCAGCAGTTTCGGGGATGAGCAGTTCTTC.

V and J are TRBV9 and TRBJ1-1; no reliable D call. The germline V gene encodes CDR1 SGDLS and CDR2 YYNGEE. The length of the CDR3 is 13 residues. V was cut by 0 bases and J by 0 bases, with 3 bases left in between. CDR3 bases: TGTGCCAGCAGCGTAGTTGTGAACACTGAAGCTTTCTTT. Protein sequence: CASSVVVNTEAFF.

J is TRBJ2-1 and V is TRBV28; the D is unclear. The V and J ends lost 3 bases and 5 bases respectively, with 23 bases between them. Germline values: CDR1 MDHEN, CDR2 SYDVKM. There are 18 residues in the CDR3. The CDR3 region is CASSFSDRVGLWNNEQFF. CDR3 DNA: TGTGCCAGCAGTTTTTCAGACCGAGTCGGGCTGTGGAACAATGAGCAGTTCTTC. Together with reference TRBV28 and TRBJ2-1, the CDR3 gives the full variable domain: DVKVTQSSRYLVKRTGEKVFLECVQDMDHENMFWYRQDPGLGLRLIYFSYDVKMKEKGDIPEGYSVSREKKERFSLILESASTNQTSMYLCASSFSDRVGLWNNEQFFGPGTRLTVL.

This clone was detected a few times. The chain joins TRBV7-9 to TRBJ1-1, with D maybe TRBD1 (5 bases). CDR1 is SEHNR, CDR2 FQNEAQ, per germline (reference sequence). CDR3 length: 17 amino acids. Trimming shortened V by 4 bases and J by 5 bases, and 23 bases separated the two germline ends. CDR3 sequence reads: CASSSDEYRQGGTEAFF. The CDR3 DNA reads TGTGCCAGCAGCTCCGACGAATATAGGCAGGGAGGAACTGAAGCTTTCTTT.

In nucleotides, the CDR3 is TGTGCCTGGAGGCCCATCGGCAGGGTTTCGTACGAGCAGTACTTC. It codes for CAWRPIGRVSYEQYF. The rearrangement joins TRBV30 to TRBJ2-7, with D possibly being TRBD1 (5 bases). Trimming shortened V by 3 bases and J by 4 bases, and 19 bases separated the two germline ends. The CDR3 covers 15 residues. Germline CDR1 GTSNPN, CDR2 SVGIG (reference sequence).

This rearrangement joins TRBV4-1 to TRBJ2-7, with TRBD1 matching 7 bases. The junction had 5 bases not matched to a gene; V was cut back by 1 base and J by 2 bases. Germline CDR1 reads MGHRA; CDR2 reads YSYEKL. The CDR3 runs to 15 residues. Here the CDR3 DNA reads TGCGCCAGCAGCCAAGCGCTGGGACAGCCCTACGAGCAGTACTTC. It encodes CASSQALGQPYEQYF.

This chain links TRBV2 with TRBJ1-2; D remains ambiguous. Trimming pared 3 bases from V and 3 bases from J, leaving 14 bases between. This CDR3 comprises 15 residues. The germline gives CDR1 SNHLY, CDR2 FYNNEI. CDR3 protein: CASSDTRIGDYGYTF. The CDR3 DNA follows: TGTGCCAGCAGTGATACCCGGATCGGCGACTATGGCTACACCTTC.

This clone was found once. V is TRBV9 and J is TRBJ2-1, with 10 bases identical to TRBD1. The CDR3 is made up of 15 amino acids. CDR1 SGDLS and CDR2 YYNGEE come from the germline V gene. Trimming took 0 bases from V and 8 from J; bases not matched to a gene: 5. The CDR3 DNA reads TGTGCCAGCAGCGTAGCGGGACAGGGGAGCGATGAGCAGTTCTTC. This sequence encodes CASSVAGQGSDEQFF.

The chain has TRBV7-9 and TRBJ2-7; D is ambiguous. Germline values: CDR1 SEHNR, CDR2 FQNEAQ (reference sequence). The V end lost 5 bases, the J end lost 3 bases, and 8 bases lay between the germline ends. The CDR3 extends over 12 amino acids. CDR3 loop: CASSPENYEQYF. DNA for the CDR3: TGTGCCAGCAGCCCAGAGAACTACGAGCAGTACTTC.

The V call is TRBV4-1, the J call TRBJ2-3; D not resolved. The ends were cut back, 1 base at V and 3 bases at J, with 5 bases in the middle. The germline gives CDR1 MGHRA, CDR2 YSYEKL. The CDR3 is 13 amino acids. CDR3 residues: CASSQVITDTQYF. The CDR3 coding sequence is TGCGCCAGCAGCCAAGTTATAACAGATACGCAGTATTTT.

V is TRBV4-1 and J is TRBJ2-7; 8 bases are shared with TRBD2. V was pared by 4 bases and J by 4 bases, with 12 bases of the junction left unmatched. The CDR3 contains 16 residues. Germline V gives CDR1 MGHRA, CDR2 YSYEKL. CDR3 amino acids: CASSLGSGGATYEQYF. The CDR3 nucleotides read TGCGCCAGCAGCCTCGGGTCGGGGGGGGCGACTTACGAGCAGTACTTC.

The chain carries TRBV6-6 and TRBJ2-5, with D possibly TRBD1 on 6 matching bases. The DNA end is more similar to TRBJ2-7, so the J call may be wrong. The CDR3 has 15 residues. Germline V CDR1 and CDR2: MNHNY, SVGAGI (reference sequence). CDR3 DNA sequence: TGTGCCAGCAGTTACTCTGGACAGCCCTCCTACGAGCAGTACTTC. It yields the protein CASSYSGQPSYEQYF.

The V and J genes are TRBV6-6 and TRBJ2-1, with D tentatively TRBD2 (5 bases). The germline CDR1 and CDR2 sequences are MNHNY and SVGAGI (reference sequence). CDR3 length: 14 amino acids. The V end lost 4 bases, the J end lost 0 bases, and 7 bases lay between the germline ends. CDR3 residues: CASSWRYSYNEQFF. The CDR3 bases are TGTGCCAGCAGTTGGAGGTACTCCTACAATGAGCAGTTCTTC.

This chain joins TRBV12-5 and TRBJ2-7; 7 bases line up with TRBD2. CDR1 LGHNT and CDR2 FRNRAP come from the germline V gene. CDR3 length: 16 residues. V was pared by 5 bases and J by 2 bases, with 12 bases of the junction left unmatched. This chain's CDR3 is CASGLAAGTTPYEQYF. CDR3 sequence (DNA): TGTGCTAGTGGTCTCGCAGCCGGGACTACCCCCTACGAGCAGTACTTC.

This clone was picked up one time. J is TRBJ2-2 and V is TRBV5-4; D ambiguous. V gave up 3 bases and J gave up 7 bases, with 7 bases separating them. This CDR3 is built from 12 residues. Germline CDR1 reads SGHNT; CDR2 reads YYREEE (reference sequence). CDR3 bases: TGTGCCAGCAGCTCGCGGAACGGGGAGCTGTTTTTT. This encodes CASSSRNGELFF.

This chain joins TRBV2 and TRBJ2-2; 11 bases are a match to TRBD2. The CDR3 sequence is 16 residues long. J gave up 4 bases and V 6 bases, and 7 bases lay outside the gene matches. CDR1 and CDR2 (germline): SNHLY, FYNNEI. CDR3 sequence (DNA): TGTGCCAGCAGACCCATAGCGGGAGGGCCCACCGGGGAGCTGTTTTTT. Its translation: CASRPIAGGPTGELFF.

The V call is TRBV6-1, the J call TRBJ1-2; D uncertain. Trimming took off 6 bases at V and 8 bases at J, with 10 bases between the two ends. Germline V gene sequence: CDR1 MNHNS, CDR2 SASEGT. This CDR3 contains 11 residues. Here the CDR3 reads CASSIVEGYTF. CDR3 sequence (DNA): TGTGCCAGCAGCATAGTGGAGGGCTACACCTTC.

This clone was detected only once. The rearrangement links TRBV7-4 to TRBJ1-1; D gene ambiguous. Germline V CDR1 and CDR2: SGHVT, SQSDAQ. CDR3 size: 12 residues. V was cut by 4 bases and J by 4 bases, with 7 bases left in between. CDR3: CASSSPATEAFF. CDR3 sequence (DNA): TGTGCCAGCAGCTCCCCCGCCACTGAAGCTTTCTTT.

The J gene is TRBJ2-5, the V gene TRBV5-4; TRBD1 aligns across 11 bases. J lost 5 bases, V lost 0 bases, and 6 bases had no gene match. The CDR3 contains 16 residues. In germline, CDR1 is SGHNT, CDR2 YYREEE (reference sequence). CDR3 residues: CASSLGTGGFGETQYF. The CDR3 nucleotides are TGTGCCAGCAGCTTGGGGACAGGGGGCTTTGGGGAGACCCAGTACTTC.